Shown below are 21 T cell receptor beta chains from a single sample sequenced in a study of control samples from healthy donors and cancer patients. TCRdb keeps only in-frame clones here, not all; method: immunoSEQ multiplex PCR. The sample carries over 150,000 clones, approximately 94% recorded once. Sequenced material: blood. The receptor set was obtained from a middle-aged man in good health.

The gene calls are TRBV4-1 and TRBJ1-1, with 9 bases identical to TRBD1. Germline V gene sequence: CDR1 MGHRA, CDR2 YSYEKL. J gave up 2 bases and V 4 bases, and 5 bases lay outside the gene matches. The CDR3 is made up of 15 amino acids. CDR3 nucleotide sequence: TGCGCCAGCAGCCGCCGGACAGGGGATAACACTGAAGCTTTCTTT. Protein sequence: CASSRRTGDNTEAFF.

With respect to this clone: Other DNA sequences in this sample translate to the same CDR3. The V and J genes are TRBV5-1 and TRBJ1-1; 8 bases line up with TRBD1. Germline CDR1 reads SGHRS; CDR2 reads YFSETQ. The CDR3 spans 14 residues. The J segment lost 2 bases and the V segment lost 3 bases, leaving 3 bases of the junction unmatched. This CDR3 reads CASSSGQGNTEAFF. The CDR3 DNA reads TGCGCCAGCAGCTCCGGACAGGGCAACACTGAAGCTTTCTTT.

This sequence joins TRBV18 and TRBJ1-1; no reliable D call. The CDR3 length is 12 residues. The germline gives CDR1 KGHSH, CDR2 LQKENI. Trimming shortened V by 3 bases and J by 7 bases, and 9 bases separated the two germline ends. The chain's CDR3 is CASSPGTVEAFF. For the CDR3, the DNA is TGTGCCAGCTCACCTGGCACAGTTGAAGCTTTCTTT.

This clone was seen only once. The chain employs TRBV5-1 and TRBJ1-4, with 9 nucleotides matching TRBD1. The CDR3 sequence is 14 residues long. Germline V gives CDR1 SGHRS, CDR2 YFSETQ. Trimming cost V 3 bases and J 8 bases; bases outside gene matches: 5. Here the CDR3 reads CASSSTGGYEKLFF. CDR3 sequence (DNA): TGCGCCAGCAGCTCTACAGGGGGCTACGAAAAACTGTTTTTT.

Written as DNA, the CDR3 is TGTGCCAGCAGCCAACTGTCAGACCGGTCACCCCTCCACTTT. Translating it yields CASSQLSDRSPLHF. The chain joins TRBV14 to TRBJ1-6; D call uncertain. Germline CDR1 SGHDN, CDR2 FVKESK. The CDR3 length is 14 residues. Trimming took 2 bases from V and 10 from J, leaving 12 bases between them.

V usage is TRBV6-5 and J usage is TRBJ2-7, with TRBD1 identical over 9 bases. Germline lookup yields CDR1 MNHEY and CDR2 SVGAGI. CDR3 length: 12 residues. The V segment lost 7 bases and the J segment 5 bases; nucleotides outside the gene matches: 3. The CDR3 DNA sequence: TGTGCCAGCATGGACAGGGGAGACGAGCAGTACTTC. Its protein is CASMDRGDEQYF.

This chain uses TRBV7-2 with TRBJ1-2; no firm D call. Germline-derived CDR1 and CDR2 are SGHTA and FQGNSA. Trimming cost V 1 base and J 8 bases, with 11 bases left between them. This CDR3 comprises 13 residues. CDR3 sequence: CASSLESTPGYTF. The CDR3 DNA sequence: TGTGCCAGCAGCTTAGAGTCAACCCCAGGCTACACCTTC.

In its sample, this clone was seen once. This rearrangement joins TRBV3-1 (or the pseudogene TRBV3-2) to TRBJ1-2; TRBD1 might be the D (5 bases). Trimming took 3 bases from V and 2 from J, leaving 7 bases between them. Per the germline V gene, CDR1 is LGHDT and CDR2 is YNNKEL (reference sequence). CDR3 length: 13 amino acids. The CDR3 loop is CASSQGTNYGYTF. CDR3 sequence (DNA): TGTGCCAGCAGCCAGGGGACCAACTATGGCTACACCTTC.

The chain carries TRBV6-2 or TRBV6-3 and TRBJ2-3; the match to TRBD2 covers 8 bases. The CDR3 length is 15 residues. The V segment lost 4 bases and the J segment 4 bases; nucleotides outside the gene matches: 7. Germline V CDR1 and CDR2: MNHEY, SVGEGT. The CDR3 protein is CASSSPGGPADTQYF. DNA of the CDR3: TGTGCCAGCAGTTCTCCGGGGGGGCCGGCAGATACGCAGTATTTT.

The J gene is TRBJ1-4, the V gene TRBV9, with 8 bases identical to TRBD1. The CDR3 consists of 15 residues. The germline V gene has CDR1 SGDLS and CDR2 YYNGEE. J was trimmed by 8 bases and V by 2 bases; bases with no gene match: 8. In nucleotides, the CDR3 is TGTGCCAGCAGCGTTGGACAGGGTCTTTTGGAAAAACTGTTTTTT. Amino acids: CASSVGQGLLEKLFF.

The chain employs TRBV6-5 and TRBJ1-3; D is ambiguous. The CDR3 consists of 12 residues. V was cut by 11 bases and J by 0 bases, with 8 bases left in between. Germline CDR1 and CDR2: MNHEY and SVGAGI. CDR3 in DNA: TGTGCCGGCTCCTCCTCTGGAAACACCATATATTTT. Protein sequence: CAGSSSGNTIYF.

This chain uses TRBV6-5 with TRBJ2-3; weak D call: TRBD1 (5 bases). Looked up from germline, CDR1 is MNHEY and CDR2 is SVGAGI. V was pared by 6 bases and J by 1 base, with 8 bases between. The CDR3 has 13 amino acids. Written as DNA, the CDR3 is TGTGCCAGCAGATTAGGGGGCACAGATACGCAGTATTTT. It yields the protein CASRLGGTDTQYF.

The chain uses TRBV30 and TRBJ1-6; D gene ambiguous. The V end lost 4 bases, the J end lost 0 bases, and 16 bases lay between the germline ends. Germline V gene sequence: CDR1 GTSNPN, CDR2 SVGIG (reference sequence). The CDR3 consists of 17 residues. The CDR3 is CAWTRRALSSYNSPLHF. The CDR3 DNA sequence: TGTGCCTGGACTCGAAGGGCCTTAAGCTCCTATAATTCACCCCTCCACTTT.

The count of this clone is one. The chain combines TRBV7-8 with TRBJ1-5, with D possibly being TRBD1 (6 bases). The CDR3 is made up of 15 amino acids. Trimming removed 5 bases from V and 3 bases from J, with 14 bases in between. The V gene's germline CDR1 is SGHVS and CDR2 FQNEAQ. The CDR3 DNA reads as TGTGCCAGCAGCCTCCGGGACACGTACAATCAGCCCCAGCATTTT. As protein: CASSLRDTYNQPQHF.

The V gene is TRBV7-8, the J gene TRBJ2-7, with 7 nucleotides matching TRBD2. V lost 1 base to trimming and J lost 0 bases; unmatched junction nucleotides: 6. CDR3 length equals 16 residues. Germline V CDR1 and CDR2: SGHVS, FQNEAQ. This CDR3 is CASSLVGGLSSYEQYF. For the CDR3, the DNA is TGTGCCAGCAGCTTAGTGGGAGGGTTATCCTCCTACGAGCAGTACTTC.

CDR3 coding DNA: TGTGCCAGCAGGGCAGGGGATGGCTACACCTTC. Protein sequence: CASRAGDGYTF. The chain joins TRBV6-6 to TRBJ1-2; a possible D gene is TRBD1 (6 bases). CDR1 and CDR2 from the germline V gene are MNHNY and SVGAGI (reference sequence). CDR3 size: 11 residues. Trimming took 6 bases from V and 6 from J, leaving 8 bases between them.

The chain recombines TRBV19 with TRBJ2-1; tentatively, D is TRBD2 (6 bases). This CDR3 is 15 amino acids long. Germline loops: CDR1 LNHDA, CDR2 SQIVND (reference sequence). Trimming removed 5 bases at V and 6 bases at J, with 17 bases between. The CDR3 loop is CASSSGRKGGNEQFF. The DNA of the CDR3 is TGTGCCAGTAGTTCCGGGAGAAAAGGAGGCAATGAGCAGTTCTTC.

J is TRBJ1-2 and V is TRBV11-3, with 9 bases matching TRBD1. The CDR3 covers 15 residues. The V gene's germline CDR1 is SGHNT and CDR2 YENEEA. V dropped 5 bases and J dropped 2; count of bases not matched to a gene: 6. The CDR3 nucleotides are TGTGCCAGCAGCCCCCGGACAGGGGCCAACTATGGCTACACCTTC. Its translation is CASSPRTGANYGYTF.

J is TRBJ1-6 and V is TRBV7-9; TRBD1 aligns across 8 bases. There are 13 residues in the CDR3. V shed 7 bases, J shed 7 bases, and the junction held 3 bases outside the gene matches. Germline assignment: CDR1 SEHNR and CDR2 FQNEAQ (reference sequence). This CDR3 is CASTTGGNSPLHF. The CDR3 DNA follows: TGTGCCAGCACCACAGGGGGGAATTCACCCCTCCACTTT.

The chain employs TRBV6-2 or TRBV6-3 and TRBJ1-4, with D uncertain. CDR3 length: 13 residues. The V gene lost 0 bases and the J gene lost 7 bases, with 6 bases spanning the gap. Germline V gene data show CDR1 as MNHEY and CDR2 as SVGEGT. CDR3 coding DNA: TGTGCCAGCAGTTACTCTCCAGGTGAAAAACTGTTTTTT. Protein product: CASSYSPGEKLFF.

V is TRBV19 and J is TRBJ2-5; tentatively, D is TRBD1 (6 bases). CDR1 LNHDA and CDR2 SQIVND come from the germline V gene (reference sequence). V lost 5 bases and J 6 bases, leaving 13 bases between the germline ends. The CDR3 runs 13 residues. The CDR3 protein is CASSPSWGQTQYF. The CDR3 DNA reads TGTGCCAGTAGTCCTTCCTGGGGGCAGACCCAGTACTTC.